What follows describes a single T cell receptor beta chain. Its antigen remains unidentified. These data are taken from a study of shared clonotypes between healthy human individuals. The J segment lost 2 bases and the V segment lost 10 bases, leaving 6 bases of the junction unmatched. CDR1 MDHEN and CDR2 SYDVKM come from the germline V gene. The CDR3 consists of 13 residues. Study-level findings and limits: Around 4.9% of naive CD4 clonotypes were shared across four donors. Few donors restricted represented genetic and exposure-history diversity. Generation probabilities were higher for clonotypes shared across all four sorted-subset donors than for unshared ones.

Several immunoSEQ plates received, in even portions, the genomic DNA of each subset. Sequenced by immunoSEQ multiplex PCR; TCRdb stores in-frame clones only, minus some. The data show 2,500,000 or so clones, just under 95% seen once. The sequencing input was naive CD4+ T cells from PBMCs. Noted subset: CD45RA+ positively selected. V gene TRBV28 combines with J gene TRBJ1-1, with 8 bases aligning to TRBD1. The sequence came from a man aged 18 to 29 in good health. Some clones in this sample may be carry-over from other donors' samples. The CDR3, as DNA: TGTGCCACCCTAGACAGGGGTAACACTGAAGCTTTCTTT. Protein sequence: CATLDRGNTEAFF. The full variable domain, with the rest looked up from reference TRBV28 and TRBJ1-1, is DVKVTQSSRYLVKRTGEKVFLECVQDMDHENMFWYRQDPGLGLRLIYFSYDVKMKEKGDIPEGYSVSREKKERFSLILESASTNQTSMYLCATLDRGNTEAFFGQGTRLTVV.